These T cell receptor beta chains were read from a single sample in a study of PD-1 blockade in mismatch repair-deficient tumors. Here immunoSEQ multiplex PCR was the method, and the copy in TCRdb shows in-frame clones only, minus some. The sample contains 76,000 or so clones, approximately 80% of which appear only once. Sequenced material: peripheral blood, taken 44 weeks after starting pembrolizumab. The origin of the receptors is an adult with mismatch repair-deficient cancer. Both conserved end residues are trimmed from each CDR3. Part of the rows lack a size; the others show once, few, many or a class for expanded clones.

V,J,size,CDR3
TRBV5-6,TRBJ1-5,.,ASSESGTKPAQH
TRBV2,TRBJ2-7,few,ASSPRQGYEQY
TRBV27,TRBJ2-1,.,ASSIRGTSGENEQF
TRBV7-6,TRBJ1-5,.,ASSDQGGGNQPQH
TRBV4-1,TRBJ2-7,few,ASSQERAYEQY
TRBV5-1,TRBJ1-1,.,ASSPGANTEAF
TRBV5-6,TRBJ1-2,.,ASSPGTVAGEGYT
TRBV6-5,TRBJ1-2,few,ASKGTVDGYT
TRBV2,TRBJ2-1,.,ASIVSEYNEQF
TRBV4-3,TRBJ2-1,.,ASSQDRGSSYNEQF
TRBV10-3,TRBJ2-2,.,AISATGYIGELF
TRBV30,TRBJ1-3,.,AWKITSGNTIY
TRBV5-1,TRBJ2-3,.,ASSLGDYYPDTQY
TRBV6-6,TRBJ2-1,.,ASTHPSSHEQF
TRBV6-1,TRBJ2-1,once,ASSGGGQREQF
TRBV6-5,TRBJ2-2,.,ASRLAGSNTGELF
TRBV18,TRBJ1-4,once,ASSPSGGLNEKLF
TRBV11-2,TRBJ2-5,.,ASSLNGETQY
TRBV4-2,TRBJ2-6,.,ASSQESAASSGANVLT
TRBV28,TRBJ1-5,.,ASSLTGGYQPQH
TRBV9,TRBJ2-3,.,ASSVEASGGSTDTQY
TRBV6-5,TRBJ2-4,.,ASSRRQDPENIQY
TRBV27,TRBJ1-1,.,ASSFGQGGTEAF
TRBV19,TRBJ2-2,.,ASKRAGTELSGELF
TRBV19,TRBJ2-7,.,ASSIIAGISYEQY
TRBV9,TRBJ2-7,once,ASSVVLDGGEQY
TRBV19,TRBJ2-1,.,ASSIDLPSSGREAEQF
TRBV4-2,TRBJ2-7,.,ASSPPSGGYEQY